One and the same sample provided the 29 T cell receptor beta chains below, sequenced in a study of beta chain features in type 1 diabetes. The isolated RNA, all of it, was reverse transcribed, so expressed TCRB transcripts were what got sequenced. Here immunoSEQ multiplex PCR was the method, and the copy in TCRdb shows in-frame clones only, minus some. This table has 500,000 to 850,000 clones, over 12% appearing once. Whole-study results and caveats: Shorter TCRB CDR3s, moderately but significantly so, marked every one of the four CD4+ subsets in Type 1 diabetes patients.

No cognate antigen is known for these TCRs. Sequenced sample: naive CD4+ T cells from blood. The receptors originated from a man aged 18 to 29 with type 1 diabetes.

The V and J genes are TRBV11-2 and TRBJ2-7, with TRBD1 as a possible D gene (5 bases). V was shortened by 4 bases and J by 6 bases, with 13 bases between the two germline ends. The CDR3 runs to 13 residues. CDR1 and CDR2 from the germline V gene are SGHAT and FQNNGV. The CDR3 is CASSSWGRAEQYF. In DNA, the CDR3 is TGTGCCAGCAGCTCCTGGGGCAGGGCCGAGCAGTACTTC.

This chain connects TRBV4-1 to TRBJ1-5; 7 nucleotides agree with TRBD1. Germline V gene data show CDR1 as MGHRA and CDR2 as YSYEKL. This CDR3 contains 18 residues. V shed 3 bases, J shed 2 bases, and the junction held 13 bases outside the gene matches. CDR3 protein: CASSHPRPGGFGNQPQHF. The CDR3 nucleotides are TGCGCCAGCAGCCACCCCCGGCCAGGGGGATTCGGCAATCAGCCCCAGCATTTT.

The genes are TRBV27 and TRBJ1-1, with 7 bases lining up with TRBD1. The junction had 7 bases not matched to a gene; V was cut back by 5 bases and J by 1 base. From germline, CDR1 is MNHEY and CDR2 SMNVEV (reference sequence). CDR3 length: 15 residues. In DNA form, the CDR3 reads TGTGCCAGCAGTAAGGACAGGTTGGGGAACACTGAAGCTTTCTTT. The encoded protein is CASSKDRLGNTEAFF.

The CDR3 sequence: CASSQGDNHSNQPQHF. Here the CDR3 DNA reads TGTGCCAGCAGCCAAGGGGACAACCATAGCAATCAGCCCCAGCATTTT. This chain uses TRBV4-2 with TRBJ1-5, with D perhaps matching TRBD1 (6 bases). The CDR3 loop spans 16 amino acids. Trimming removed 1 base from V and 0 bases from J, with 10 bases in between. The V gene's germline CDR1 is LGHNA and CDR2 YNFKEQ.

This clone was counted between two and nine times. This chain joins TRBV7-9 and TRBJ1-2; D ambiguous. CDR3 length equals 14 residues. V dropped 2 bases and J dropped 1 base, with 8 bases sitting between them. CDR1 is SEHNR, CDR2 FQNEAQ, per germline (reference sequence). In nucleotides, the CDR3 is TGTGCCAGCAGCTTACGTGGGAGTAACTATGGCTACACCTTC. Its translation is CASSLRGSNYGYTF.

This clone was counted a few times. The chain combines TRBV19 with TRBJ1-2; TRBD1 might be the D (5 bases). The germline CDR1 and CDR2 sequences are LNHDA and SQIVND (reference sequence). With 9 bases removed from V and 2 bases from J, the gap between germline ends came to 7 bases. CDR3 length equals 11 residues. The CDR3 sequence is CASHRNYGYTF. CDR3 DNA: TGTGCCAGCCACAGGAACTATGGCTACACCTTC.

This clone was found a few times. The chain links TRBV20-1 to TRBJ2-7; D ambiguous. The V end lost 6 bases, the J end lost 6 bases, and 12 bases lay between the germline ends. Germline CDR1 reads DFQATT; CDR2 reads SNEGSKA (reference sequence). This CDR3 is built from 11 residues. The CDR3 sequence: CSARPFFEQYF. The CDR3 coding sequence is TGCAGTGCCCGCCCCTTTTTCGAGCAGTACTTC.

This chain connects TRBV7-2 to TRBJ2-3; TRBD2 agrees at 10 bases. Germline V CDR1 and CDR2: SGHTA, FQGNSA. CDR3 length: 14 residues. The junction had 4 bases not matched to a gene; V was cut back by 3 bases and J by 7 bases. This chain's CDR3 is CASSLASGGNTQYF. CDR3 in DNA: TGTGCCAGCAGCTTGGCTAGCGGGGGAAATACGCAGTATTTT. Supplemented by reference TRBV7-2 and TRBJ2-3, the full variable domain reads GAGVSQSPSNKVTEKGKDVELRCDPISGHTALYWYRQSLGQGLEFLIYFQGNSAPDKSGLPSDRFSAERTGGSVSTLTIQRTQQEDSAVYLCASSLASGGNTQYFGPGTRLTVL.

This chain links TRBV7-9 with TRBJ2-3; D might be TRBD2 (7 bases). Looked up from germline, CDR1 is SEHNR and CDR2 is FQNEAQ (reference sequence). V was cut by 5 bases and J by 2 bases, with 14 bases left in between. CDR3 length: 15 residues. DNA of the CDR3: TGTGCCAGCAGCCGCGGGGGCCCCCTCACAGATACGCAGTATTTT. This gives the protein CASSRGGPLTDTQYF.

This clone occurred a few times. Its ends do not fully match the called genes, so a read error is possible. V and J are TRBV10-3 and TRBJ2-1, with 8 bases lining up with TRBD2. This CDR3 region has 14 residues. Germline loops: CDR1 ENHRY, CDR2 SYGVKD. The CDR3 is CAIRERERYHEQFF. CDR3 in DNA: TGTGCCATCAGGGAGCGGGAGCGCTACCATGAGCAGTTCTTC.

This clone has only a few counts. The rearrangement uses TRBV7-2 and TRBJ2-7; tentative D call: TRBD2 (6 bases). V lost 3 bases, J lost 4 bases, and 13 bases lay in between. Per the germline V gene, CDR1 is SGHTA and CDR2 is FQGNSA. This CDR3 region has 14 residues. The CDR3 region has the DNA TGTGCCAGCAGCTTGGTACTAGCTGGTTACGAGCAGTACTTC. As protein: CASSLVLAGYEQYF. Using reference TRBV7-2 and TRBJ2-7 for the parts outside the CDR3, the full variable domain is GAGVSQSPSNKVTEKGKDVELRCDPISGHTALYWYRQSLGQGLEFLIYFQGNSAPDKSGLPSDRFSAERTGGSVSTLTIQRTQQEDSAVYLCASSLVLAGYEQYFGPGTRLTVT.

This chain connects TRBV10-3 to TRBJ2-2; the D gene is possibly TRBD1 (6 bases). Germline values: CDR1 ENHRY, CDR2 SYGVKD. With 6 bases removed from V and 2 bases from J, the gap between germline ends came to 13 bases. This CDR3 spans 15 amino acids. The CDR3 region is CAIRTFRGNTGELFF. The CDR3 DNA reads TGTGCCATCAGGACCTTCAGGGGAAACACCGGGGAGCTGTTTTTT.

V is TRBV19 and J is TRBJ1-5; perhaps TRBD1 as D (5 bases). CDR3 size: 16 residues. From germline, CDR1 is LNHDA and CDR2 SQIVND (reference sequence). Trimming removed 1 base at V and 6 bases at J, with 16 bases between. The CDR3 DNA follows: TGTGCCAGTAGTATAGTTGGCGGCCAGGGACCTCAGCCCCAGCATTTT. This encodes CASSIVGGQGPQPQHF.

A word on this clone: The same CDR3 also results from other DNA sequences found in this sample. The genes are TRBV6-5 and TRBJ2-7; D uncertain. V lost 2 bases and J 0 bases, leaving 5 bases between the germline ends. CDR3 length: 13 residues. The V gene's germline CDR1 is MNHEY and CDR2 SVGAGI. CDR3 bases: TGTGCCAGCAGTTACAGTAGCTCCTACGAGCAGTACTTC. This sequence encodes CASSYSSSYEQYF.

This clone was picked up a small number of times. This sequence joins TRBV7-2 and TRBJ2-1; D remains ambiguous. Germline lookup yields CDR1 SGHTA and CDR2 FQGNSA. Trimming stripped 2 bases from V and 9 bases from J, with 5 bases between. The CDR3 covers 11 residues. CDR3 coding DNA: TGTGCCAGCAGCTTATTTGTTGAGCAGTTCTTC. Protein sequence: CASSLFVEQFF.

This clone has only a few counts. The chain couples TRBV4-2 to TRBJ2-2, with D unclear. V gave up 3 bases and J gave up 3 bases, with 5 bases separating them. Germline loops: CDR1 LGHNA, CDR2 YNFKEQ. The CDR3 has 13 residues. DNA for the CDR3: TGTGCCAGCAGCCAGCAAGACACCGGGGAGCTGTTTTTT. Its protein is CASSQQDTGELFF.

As DNA, the CDR3 is TGTGCCAGCAGCCTAGCGGGAGTCGGCTGGAATGAGCAGTTCTTC. This codes for CASSLAGVGWNEQFF. The chain is built from TRBV6-5 and TRBJ2-1, with TRBD2 matching 10 bases. With 6 bases clipped from V and 7 bases from J, the junction kept 9 bases outside the gene matches. Germline V gives CDR1 MNHEY, CDR2 SVGAGI. The CDR3 sequence is 15 residues long.

This sequence joins TRBV5-5 and TRBJ2-1; D gene uncertain. Germline V CDR1 and CDR2: SGHKS, YYEKEE (reference sequence). The germline V and J ends were trimmed by 4 bases and 5 bases, with 16 bases remaining between them. The CDR3 has 15 residues. The CDR3, as DNA: TGTGCCAGCAGCGACCAGGTACTTCTCCACAATGAGCAGTTCTTC. It translates to CASSDQVLLHNEQFF.

The chain has TRBV7-9 and TRBJ1-2; 10 nucleotides line up with TRBD1. This CDR3 has 15 residues. Trimming took 5 bases from V and 5 from J; bases not matched to a gene: 8. Germline loops: CDR1 SEHNR, CDR2 FQNEAQ (reference sequence). CDR3 protein: CASSREGTGDYGYTF. Written as DNA, the CDR3 is TGTGCCAGCAGCCGCGAAGGGACAGGGGATTATGGCTACACCTTC.

This clone was observed a few times. The rearrangement uses TRBV11-2 and TRBJ2-7; D is undetermined. V gave up 5 bases and J gave up 4 bases, with 15 bases separating them. The CDR3 covers 14 residues. Germline V lookup: CDR1 SGHAT, CDR2 FQNNGV. The CDR3 DNA reads as TGTGCCAGCAGCCCCCAGGTGGGAAAATACGAGCAGTACTTC. This sequence encodes CASSPQVGKYEQYF.

The chain employs TRBV4-2 and TRBJ1-1; D is ambiguous. The CDR3 is 15 amino acids. V was shortened by 4 bases and J by 2 bases, with 14 bases between the two germline ends. Germline assignment: CDR1 LGHNA and CDR2 YNFKEQ. The CDR3 region has the DNA TGTGCCAGCAGCCCCAAGGAGGGATTCAACACTGAAGCTTTCTTT. It translates to CASSPKEGFNTEAFF.

This clone was recorded a few times. V and J are TRBV2 and TRBJ1-5; 7 positions match TRBD1. The length of the CDR3 is 14 residues. From germline, CDR1 is SNHLY and CDR2 FYNNEI. V was pared by 6 bases and J by 5 bases, with 7 bases of the junction left unmatched. CDR3 nucleotide sequence: TGTGCCAGCAGCCTACAGGGGATCCATCAGCCCCAGCATTTT. Residues: CASSLQGIHQPQHF.

J is TRBJ1-5 and V is TRBV6-1; TRBD1 agrees at 12 bases. The V gene end was trimmed by 6 bases and the J gene end by 5 bases; junction bases not matched to a gene: 5. The CDR3 extends over 15 amino acids. The germline CDR1 and CDR2 sequences are MNHNS and SASEGT. In DNA, the CDR3 is TGTGCCAGCAGAGGGACAGGGGGCACAGATCAGCCCCAGCATTTT. Its protein is CASRGTGGTDQPQHF.

This clone appeared a few times. The chain couples TRBV10-3 to TRBJ2-3; D unresolved. Trimming cost V 7 bases and J 6 bases, with 17 bases left between them. Germline values: CDR1 ENHRY, CDR2 SYGVKD. CDR3 length equals 14 residues. CDR3 sequence: CAINMGRAPDTQYF. The CDR3 DNA is TGTGCCATCAATATGGGCCGGGCGCCCGATACGCAGTATTTT.

This clone was found a few times. This rearrangement joins TRBV7-9 to TRBJ2-4, with TRBD1 identical over 8 bases. The ends lost 5 bases at V and 9 bases at J; junction bases unmatched: 6. The CDR3 contains 13 residues. CDR1 and CDR2 from the germline V gene are SEHNR and FQNEAQ (reference sequence). As DNA, the CDR3 is TGTGCCAGCAGCCCAGGGGGCTGGAGCATTCAGTACTTC. Protein sequence: CASSPGGWSIQYF.

This clone was seen only a few times. The chain employs TRBV18 and TRBJ2-3; D is possibly TRBD1 (6 bases). Between the trimmed V and J ends, which lost 8 bases and 0 bases, there was a span of 15 bases. Germline assignment: CDR1 KGHSH and CDR2 LQKENI. The CDR3 extends over 15 amino acids. The CDR3 DNA reads as TGTGCCAGCCTAAACCGGGACACCAGCACAGATACGCAGTATTTT. This sequence encodes CASLNRDTSTDTQYF.

The chain joins TRBV6-1 to TRBJ1-1, with D perhaps TRBD1 (5 bases). Germline V gives CDR1 MNHNS, CDR2 SASEGT. V was pared by 1 base and J by 5 bases, with 11 bases between. The CDR3 sequence is 14 residues long. The CDR3: CASSEGGVRTEAFF. The CDR3 DNA follows: TGTGCCAGCAGTGAAGGAGGGGTGAGAACTGAAGCTTTCTTT.

This chain joins TRBV11-2 and TRBJ2-3; TRBD2 is a possible D gene (6 bases). The CDR3 consists of 14 residues. Germline loops: CDR1 SGHAT, CDR2 FQNNGV. The V and J ends lost 8 bases and 0 bases respectively, with 12 bases between them. The DNA for the CDR3 is TGTGCCAGCCTAAGGGACTCTAGCACAGATACGCAGTATTTT. Translation gives CASLRDSSTDTQYF.

This clone was found a few times. A read error may account for a junction end that differs from germline. This chain links TRBV19 with TRBJ2-3, with D unresolved. Germline V CDR1 and CDR2: LNHDA, SQIVND (reference sequence). CDR3 length: 14 residues. The CDR3 region is CASRAGLDAPAVHF. The CDR3 DNA is TGTGCCAGTAGGGCTGGTTTGGATGCCCCAGCAGTGCATTTT.